The 21 T cell receptor beta chains in this list originate from one sample, sequenced in a study of cytomegalovirus exposure and HLA in healthy donors. The PCR was carried out with 60 Vbeta primers and 13 Jbeta primers. Profiling relied on immunoSEQ multiplex PCR, and the TCRdb table lists in-frame clones only, not all of them. The sample has around 150,000 clones, more than 75% seen once. Sequencing was done on a sample of PBMCs. The receptor set was obtained from a man over 45 in good health and CMV-seronegative.

The table lists this clone with a count of one. CDR3 nucleotides: TGTGCCAGCAGCTTAGGGTCAGGCAGGGGAGGGTACGAGCAGTACTTC. Protein sequence: CASSLGSGRGGYEQYF. V usage is TRBV7-6 and J usage is TRBJ2-7; tentative D call: TRBD2 (7 bases). The ends were cut back, 1 base at V and 4 bases at J, with 17 bases in the middle. The CDR3 sequence is 16 residues long. The V gene's germline CDR1 is SGHVS and CDR2 FNYEAQ.

This chain links TRBV5-1 with TRBJ2-3; 7 bases are a match to TRBD2. In germline, CDR1 is SGHRS, CDR2 YFSETQ. This CDR3 has 16 residues. J lost 0 bases, V lost 0 bases, and 4 bases had no gene match. The CDR3 region is CASSLALAASTDTQYF. DNA of the CDR3: TGCGCCAGCAGCTTGGCCCTAGCGGCTAGCACAGATACGCAGTATTTT.

This chain joins TRBV21-1 and TRBJ1-3; TRBD1, the D gene given by the table, was not confirmed from the DNA. TRBV21-1 is recorded as a pseudogene. This CDR3 region has 15 residues. The CDR3 DNA follows: TGTGCCAGCATCTATGACAGGAGATCTGGAAACACCATATATTTT. Its protein is CASIYDRRSGNTIYF.

J is TRBJ2-5 and V is TRBV19; D ambiguous. Per germline, CDR1 LNHDA and CDR2 SQIVND (reference sequence). With 3 bases removed from V and 2 bases from J, the gap between germline ends came to 16 bases. The CDR3 has 16 residues. The CDR3 loop is CASSMRHQSPQETQYF. The CDR3 coding sequence is TGTGCCAGTAGTATGAGGCATCAGTCCCCACAAGAGACCCAGTACTTC.

This clone was seen just once. V usage is TRBV4-2 and J usage is TRBJ2-6, with no clear D. The CDR3 totals 15 residues. Germline lookup yields CDR1 LGHNA and CDR2 YNFKEQ. V was trimmed by 0 bases and J by 1 base, leaving 4 bases between them. The CDR3 DNA reads TGTGCCAGCAGCCAAGATCGGTCTGGGGCCAACGTCCTGACTTTC. Residues: CASSQDRSGANVLTF.

This clone was seen only once. This chain uses TRBV5-6 with TRBJ2-5, with 7 bases matching TRBD1. Germline CDR1 is SGHDT and CDR2 is YYEEEE. V gave up 4 bases and J gave up 5 bases; unmatched junction bases: 11. The CDR3 covers 15 residues. CDR3 region: CASSVKTGYSETQYF. In DNA form, the CDR3 reads TGTGCCAGCAGCGTGAAGACAGGGTATTCGGAGACCCAGTACTTC.

This clone appeared once. The chain combines TRBV18 with TRBJ1-4; no firm D call. The CDR3 runs to 11 residues. V was shortened by 4 bases and J by 12 bases, with 9 bases between the two germline ends. Germline CDR1 is KGHSH and CDR2 is LQKENI. The DNA for the CDR3 is TGTGCCAGCTCACTCGACATTGAACTGTTTTTT. This encodes CASSLDIELFF.

V and J are TRBV29-1 and TRBJ2-7; D gene ambiguous. This CDR3 comprises 14 residues. The V and J ends lost 4 bases and 0 bases respectively, with 13 bases between them. The V gene's germline CDR1 is SQVTM and CDR2 ANQGSEA. The CDR3 DNA reads TGCAGCGTTGGGAGCCGGAGAAACTCCTACGAGCAGTACTTC. Its protein product is CSVGSRRNSYEQYF.

This chain uses TRBV28 with TRBJ1-2; 7 bases are a match to TRBD1. J was trimmed by 2 bases and V by 6 bases; bases with no gene match: 12. CDR1 is MDHEN, CDR2 SYDVKM, per germline. CDR3 length: 16 residues. CDR3 region: CASRRGQLGLNYGYTF. The DNA for the CDR3 is TGTGCCAGCAGGCGGGGACAGCTGGGGTTAAACTATGGCTACACCTTC.

The chain recombines TRBV18 with TRBJ1-1; 9 positions match TRBD1. The CDR3 runs to 13 residues. With 6 bases clipped from V and 6 bases from J, the junction kept 5 bases outside the gene matches. Germline V gene data show CDR1 as KGHSH and CDR2 as LQKENI. The CDR3 nucleotides are TGTGCCAGCTCCCGGGACAGGGCCCCTGAAGCTTTCTTT. This gives the protein CASSRDRAPEAFF.

V gene TRBV15 combines with J gene TRBJ2-1; 11 nucleotides agree with TRBD2. CDR3 length: 13 amino acids. Germline CDR1 reads LNHNV; CDR2 reads YYDKDF (reference sequence). Germline trimming cut 6 bases from V and 14 bases from J; bases unmatched to any gene: 9. The CDR3 region has the DNA TGTGCCACCAGTGGGACTAGCGGACGGCAGAAGTTCTTC. Protein: CATSGTSGRQKFF.

This sequence joins TRBV7-9 and TRBJ2-3, with a tentative D call TRBD1 (6 bases). The germline CDR1 and CDR2 sequences are SEHNR and FQNEAQ (reference sequence). Trimming removed 0 bases from V and 4 bases from J, with 14 bases in between. CDR3 length equals 16 residues. The CDR3 coding sequence is TGTGCCAGCAGCTTAGCACTTGGACAGCAATCAGATACGCAGTATTTT. Residues: CASSLALGQQSDTQYF.

This chain uses TRBV7-9 with TRBJ2-1; maybe TRBD2 (5 bases). CDR3 length equals 13 residues. The ends were cut back, 5 bases at V and 5 bases at J, with 10 bases in the middle. Germline-derived CDR1 and CDR2 are SEHNR and FQNEAQ (reference sequence). DNA of the CDR3: TGTGCCAGCAGCGGGAGCCCCAACAATGAGCAGTTCTTC. Translated: CASSGSPNNEQFF.

The V call is TRBV12-5, the J call TRBJ2-7; D is possibly TRBD1 (5 bases). Germline CDR1 LGHNT, CDR2 FRNRAP. Trimming cost V 1 base and J 4 bases, with 11 bases left between them. The CDR3 contains 14 residues. The CDR3 coding sequence is TGTGCTAGTGGTTTGGAGTTGGGGCATTACGAGCAGTACTTC. It specifies CASGLELGHYEQYF.

In the case of this clone: Germline and junction disagree at one end, which may indicate a read error. The rearrangement joins TRBV7-2 to TRBJ2-3; 7 bases agree with TRBD2. The germline CDR1 and CDR2 sequences are SGHTA and FQGNSA. The CDR3 has 17 amino acids. CDR3 DNA sequence: TGTGCCGGCAGCCCGTTGATTCGGCGGGAGTGGACAGATACGCAGTATTTT. Translation: CAGSPLIRREWTDTQYF.

CDR3 in DNA: TGCGCCAGCAGCCAAGACTGGGGGGGCAGAACCTACGAGCAGTACTTC. Its protein is CASSQDWGGRTYEQYF. The gene calls are TRBV4-1 and TRBJ2-7; maybe TRBD2 (7 bases). V shed 0 bases and J shed 2 bases, with 14 bases lying between them. The germline V gene encodes CDR1 MGHRA and CDR2 YSYEKL. The CDR3 runs 16 residues.

The genes are TRBV10-2 and TRBJ1-1; perhaps TRBD1 as D (5 bases). With 6 bases removed from V and 5 bases from J, the gap between germline ends came to 13 bases. Germline V gene data show CDR1 as WSHSY and CDR2 as SAAADI. The CDR3 is 13 residues long. CDR3: CASSTGHRTEAFF. The CDR3 DNA is TGCGCCAGCAGCACAGGTCACAGGACTGAAGCTTTCTTT.

The rearrangement links TRBV7-8 to TRBJ2-1; 7 bases are a match to TRBD2. V lost 3 bases and J lost 6; bases outside the gene matches: 14. CDR1 SGHVS and CDR2 FQNEAQ come from the germline V gene. This CDR3 has 17 residues. CDR3 protein: CASSLQGRRESRNEQFF. CDR3 coding DNA: TGTGCCAGCAGCTTGCAGGGACGGCGGGAGAGCCGCAATGAGCAGTTCTTC.

The J gene is TRBJ1-1, the V gene TRBV5-1, with a weak D call TRBD1 (6 bases). Germline-derived CDR1 and CDR2 are SGHRS and YFSETQ. The CDR3 sequence is 13 residues long. Trimming pared 0 bases from V and 6 bases from J, leaving 9 bases between. The CDR3 nucleotides are TGCGCCAGCAGCTTGGACAGGGCGGCTGAAGCTTTCTTT. Translated: CASSLDRAAEAFF.

This clone was found a few times. This chain joins TRBV6-1 and TRBJ1-1, with 8 bases fitting TRBD1. Germline V CDR1 and CDR2: MNHNS, SASEGT. Trimming removed 3 bases from V and 1 base from J; junction bases left unmatched: 4. This CDR3 contains 15 residues. The CDR3 nucleotides read TGTGCCAGCAGTGACGGGGACAGGAGGAACACTGAAGCTTTCTTT. Translating gives CASSDGDRRNTEAFF.

This CDR3 is CASSPRGYNSPLHF. For the CDR3, the DNA is TGTGCCAGCAGCCCCCGGGGGTACAATTCACCCCTCCACTTT. The chain is built from TRBV28 and TRBJ1-6, with D perhaps matching TRBD1 (5 bases). Germline V gene sequence: CDR1 MDHEN, CDR2 SYDVKM. The CDR3 has 14 residues. V gave up 6 bases and J gave up 7 bases, with 13 bases separating them. Full variable domain (rest looked up from reference TRBV28 and TRBJ1-6): DVKVTQSSRYLVKRTGEKVFLECVQDMDHENMFWYRQDPGLGLRLIYFSYDVKMKEKGDIPEGYSVSREKKERFSLILESASTNQTSMYLCASSPRGYNSPLHFGNGTRLTVT.